This T cell receptor beta chain was sequenced for a study of cytomegalovirus exposure and HLA in healthy donors (dated by TCRdb to the late 2010s). Background on the whole study: According to an earlier analysis of 450 to 650 of the donors, 150 million to 200 million T cells yielded 117 million unique TCR beta sequences and roughly 280 Gb of sequence data. An early release covering approximately 600 HLA-typed donors comprised about 300 gigabases of sequencing data and around 86 million unique TCR sequences. Among the roughly 380 genotyped donors, around 79% belonged to the genetic ancestry cluster associated with self-reported Caucasian donors. The study was designed to test whether signatures of past pathogen exposure could be identified by cataloging public T cell receptors. Using immunosequencing, the study profiled T cell repertoires from around 680 subjects and related those repertoires to cytomegalovirus serostatus. Besides the first cohort of 550 to 750 subjects, a separate validation cohort made up of 120 different subjects was used. High-throughput TCR immunosequencing, statistical association of individual TCRs with disease status, and machine learning were combined to predict cytomegalovirus infection status. A later analysis re-examined previously published TCR beta repertoires from 500 to 700 donors and added high-resolution HLA genotyping to investigate patterns of TCR occurrence. Rather than using new phenotypic data, the later analysis identified candidate immune exposures from TCR beta sequences and from how often those sequences occurred across donors. In an earlier analysis of 587 of the donors, high-throughput TCR beta sequencing was used to judge whether each TCR beta V gene segment behaved as functional or pseudogenic. Alongside the repertoire data, information on donor age, sex, ethnicity and CMV serostatus was compiled. In a later genetic analysis, genome-wide SNP genotypes for about 55% of the roughly 700 donors were used, and that subset was treated as a discovery cohort. All discovery cohort repertoires had been generated using a single sequencing platform. Both class I and class II loci were covered by HLA typing, at four-digit resolution. The number of typed donors differed by locus: about 629-630 for A, B, C, DRB1 and DQB1; some 540 for DQA1; approximately 610 for DPA1; and around 470 for DPB1. Roughly 5 DR-DQ haplotypes were treated as single units for association and clustering because of strong linkage in the cohort. Across approximately 420 genotyped donors of the cohort, an average of about 220,000 unique TCR beta nucleotide sequences per donor were sequenced, and 15% to 20% of those sequences were non-productive.

Libraries were prepared through the immunoSEQ multiplex PCR assay. For the multiplex PCR, a mixture combining 60 forward primers for TCR Vbeta segments and 13 reverse primers for TCR Jbeta segments was used. A multiplex PCR assay on genomic DNA amplified the CDR3 region of rearranged TCR beta genes. The Illumina HiSeq System was used to sequence the amplified TCR beta libraries as 87-base-pair reads. The source study handled its data this way. A later analysis tallied around 82 million unique TCR beta chains across the 666 repertoires, and approximately 12 million of those chains were shared by two or more donors. Raw reads were error-corrected and collapsed into unique sequences with a nearest-neighbor algorithm that merged closely related sequences to remove PCR and sequencing errors. Alignment of CDR3 sequences to IMGT reference sequences was used to assign V, D and J gene segments. Each retained sequence needed at least a six-nucleotide match to both a V gene segment and a J gene segment. Rearrangements were classified as productive when the CDR3 lacked stop codons and remained in frame with V and J, and all other rearrangements were classified as non-productive. CDR3 was defined by IMGT convention, running from the second conserved V-encoded cysteine to the conserved J-encoded phenylalanine. The earlier analysis of some 600 of the donors excluded sequences that lacked an unambiguous match to a single V gene segment. In an earlier analysis of roughly 500 of the donors, V segments were called functional above 56.7% productive rearrangements and were called segregating when the between-donor standard deviation exceeded 5%. A statistical classification framework was built to diagnose cytomegalovirus status from the catalog of TCR beta chain sequences. In a later analysis, V and J genes were assigned by comparing TCR nucleotide sequences against IMGT/GENE-DB human TR gene sequences. Using the TCRdist pipeline, a later analysis assigned CDR3 sequences along with most-parsimonious VDJ recombination scenarios. In a later analysis, each TCR beta chain was defined by its CDR3 amino acid sequence together with its V-gene family, and reads lacking a unique V-gene family were excluded. As a way to deal with suspected cross-contamination and a sequencing artifact, a later analysis dropped more than 500 nucleotide sequences that were highly shared and had low generation probability. In a later analysis, a clonal expansion index was calculated for each public chain from normalized within-repertoire ranks of inferred template counts. Generation probabilities in a later analysis came from a VDJ recombination model fitted to out-of-frame rearrangements, and those results were checked against IGoR. A later analysis scored TCR-TCR, TCR-HLA and TCR-CMV co-occurrence with hypergeometric tests, applying a repertoire-size bias correction to TCR pairs. A later analysis estimated false discovery rates by permuting HLA or CMV assignments 20 times. In a later analysis, co-occurring TCRs were grouped using DBSCAN, and TCRdist sequence similarity was added for clustering within HLA-allele-positive subsets. Repertoires with fewer than 30,000 or more than 120,000 public chains were left out of co-occurrence clustering, as were about 5 repertoires with anomalous nucleotide sharing. This immuneACCESS table, as held by TCRdb, lists in-frame sequences with V and J called but not all clones. Of the missing ones, under half trace to an unresolved V gene in checked studies; the others have no known cause. From that table come the V and J calls and clone size; the DNA was used to work out D and trimming. Across this sample there are 180,000 or so clones, with approximately 77% seen only once. Approximately 1.6% of the sample belongs to the ten largest clones.

In total, roughly 710 healthy bone marrow donors made up the cohort. At the time of sampling, all cohort members were nominally healthy, though unrecorded immune exposures were likely present. The donor was CMV seronegative and belonged to the group of around 350 seronegative cohort members. A peripheral blood sample was provided by each donor, and peripheral blood mononuclear cells were used for TCR beta sequencing. The Qiagen DNeasy Blood Extraction Kit was used to extract genomic DNA from the blood cell samples. What the authors observed across the whole study: A later analysis reported that several top co-occurrence clusters appeared linked to parvovirus B19, influenza, CMV and Epstein-Barr virus. Compared with the roughly 700-donor mean, donors in an Asian-associated ancestry cluster had fewer N-insertions in productive TCRs, according to a later genetic analysis. A further reported finding was that TCR beta sequences accurately predicted the HLA-A and HLA-B alleles for most subjects in the first cohort. In a later analysis, 15,000 to 20,000 TCR beta sequences were associated with specific HLA alleles at a false discovery rate of 0.05. According to a later analysis, most CMV-associated TCR beta chains appeared to be HLA-restricted, and the HLA associations seemed to be driven largely by CMV exposure. In a later analysis, the rate of TCR association differed among HLA loci, with DRB1 alleles having the most associated TCRs and HLA-C alleles having the fewest. The classifier was reported to diagnose cytomegalovirus status with high specificity and sensitivity in both the original cohort and the validation cohort. An association between a missense DCLRE1C variant and V-gene and J-gene trimming of TCR beta chains was found in a later genetic analysis and replicated in an independent cohort. In vitro tests confirmed that a few of the cytomegalovirus-associated TCR beta chains recognize cytomegalovirus antigens. Most TCR sequences were observed very rarely across donors, whereas some public TCRs were present in many individuals. Correlated functional status among segregating V segments might be attributable to linkage disequilibrium, but an unknown experimental factor could not be ruled out. An earlier analysis of around 500 of the donors showed that most TCR beta V segments appeared in productive rearrangements either about 87% or about 30% of the time, which broadly matched IMGT annotations. Strong co-occurrence of HLA alleles, especially DR and DQ, made assigning TCR associations to individual alleles difficult. CMV serostatus was the only immune exposure information available for the cohort. This cohort had only TCR beta chains sequenced, and the lack of alpha or paired-chain data limited which features could be detected. HLA typing was unavailable for some donors at each locus, so association tests used only the typed subset. Because counts were too low, approximately 18 rarely observed V segments, including chromosome 9 orphons, were excluded from the earlier analysis of around 640 of the donors. According to the authors, the approach could potentially be generalized to other disease states and immunological phenotypes. The sequencing pipeline was judged likely to have produced a cluster of highly shared sequence variants as a technical artifact. In a later analysis, HLA-associated TCR beta chains showed more clonal expansion and lower generation probabilities than non-associated chains that were equally common. A total of roughly 160 TCR beta chains were listed by the study as associated with cytomegalovirus. Roughly uniform sequencing depth across donors was assumed in presence/absence analyses, although this assumption may not hold.

As to this clone: The antigen this receptor binds is unknown. No base-level quality is on record; no much larger clone is a single base apart.

The TCR comes from a male donor in good health and CMV-seronegative. The sequencing input was PBMCs.

The CDR3 protein: CASSLNGGQGHFGTEAFF. The nucleotides read TGCGCCAGCAGCTTGAATGGGGGACAGGGGCATTTTGGCACTGAAGCTTTCTTT. Rearrangement joined TRBV5-1 to TRBJ1-1, with 10 bases in between that match TRBD1. CDR1 and CDR2 are drawn from the germline V gene: SGHRS, YFSETQ. Inclusive of the bounding cysteine and phenylalanine, the CDR3 is 18 residues long. The only DNA kept is the CDR3, 54 bases in frame from the first base. Trimmed from V: 1 base; trimmed from J: 4 bases; junction bases lacking a gene match: 13.